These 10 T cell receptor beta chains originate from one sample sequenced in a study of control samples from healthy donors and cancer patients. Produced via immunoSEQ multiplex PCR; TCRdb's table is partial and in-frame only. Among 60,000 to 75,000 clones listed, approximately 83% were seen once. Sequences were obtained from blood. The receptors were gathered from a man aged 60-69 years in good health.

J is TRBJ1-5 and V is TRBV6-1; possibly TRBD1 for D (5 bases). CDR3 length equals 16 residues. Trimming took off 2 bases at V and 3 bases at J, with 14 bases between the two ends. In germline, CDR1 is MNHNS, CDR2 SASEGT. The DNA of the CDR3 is TGTGCCAGCAGTGAATATTATACAGGTACCAATCAGCCCCAGCATTTT. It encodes CASSEYYTGTNQPQHF.

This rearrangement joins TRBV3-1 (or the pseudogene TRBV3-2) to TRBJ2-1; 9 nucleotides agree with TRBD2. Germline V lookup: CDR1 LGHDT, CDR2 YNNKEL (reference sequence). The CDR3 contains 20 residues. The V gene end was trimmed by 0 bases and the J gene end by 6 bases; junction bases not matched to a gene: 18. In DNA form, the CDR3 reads TGTGCCAGCAGCCAAGATAACGCTAGCGGGACTATCAGGTGGGGCAATGAGCAGTTCTTC. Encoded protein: CASSQDNASGTIRWGNEQFF.

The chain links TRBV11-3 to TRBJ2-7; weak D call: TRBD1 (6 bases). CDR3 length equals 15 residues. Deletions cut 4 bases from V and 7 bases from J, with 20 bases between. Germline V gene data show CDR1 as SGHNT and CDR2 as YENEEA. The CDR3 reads CASSSGTTPTKEQYF. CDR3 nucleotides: TGTGCCAGCAGCTCTGGGACAACTCCTACGAAGGAGCAGTACTTC. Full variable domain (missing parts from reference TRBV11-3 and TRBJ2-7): EAGVVQSPRYKIIEKKQPVAFWCNPISGHNTLYWYLQNLGQGPELLIRYENEEAVDDSQLPKDRFSAERLKGVDSTLKIQPAELGDSAVYLCASSSGTTPTKEQYFGPGTRLTVT.

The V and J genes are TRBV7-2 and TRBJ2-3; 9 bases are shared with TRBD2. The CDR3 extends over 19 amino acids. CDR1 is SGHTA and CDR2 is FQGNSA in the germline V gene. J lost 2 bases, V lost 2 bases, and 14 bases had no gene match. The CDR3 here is CASSLRGAGSGRNTDTQYF. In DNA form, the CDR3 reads TGTGCCAGCAGCTTAAGGGGGGCAGGGAGCGGGAGGAACACAGATACGCAGTATTTT.

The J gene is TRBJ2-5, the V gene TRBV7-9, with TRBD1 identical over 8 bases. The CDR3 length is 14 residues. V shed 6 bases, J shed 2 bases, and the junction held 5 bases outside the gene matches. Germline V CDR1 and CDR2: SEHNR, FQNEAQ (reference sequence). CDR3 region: CASRDNRGQETQYF. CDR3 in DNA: TGTGCCAGCAGGGATAACAGGGGGCAAGAGACCCAGTACTTC.

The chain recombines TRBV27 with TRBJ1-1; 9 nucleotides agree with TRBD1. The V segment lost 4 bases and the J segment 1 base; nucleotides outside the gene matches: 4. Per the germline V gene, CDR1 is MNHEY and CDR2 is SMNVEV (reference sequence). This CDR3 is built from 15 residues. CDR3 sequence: CASSSQGAGNTEAFF. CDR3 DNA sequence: TGTGCCAGCAGTTCACAGGGGGCAGGGAACACTGAAGCTTTCTTT.

The CDR3 DNA reads TGTGCCAGCAGTTCCACAGTATATCAGGGGGCAGGTCAGCCCCAGCATTTT. Encoded protein: CASSSTVYQGAGQPQHF. The V call is TRBV27, the J call TRBJ1-5, with 8 bases fitting TRBD1. Per germline, CDR1 MNHEY and CDR2 SMNVEV (reference sequence). The J segment lost 6 bases and the V segment lost 4 bases, leaving 14 bases of the junction unmatched. There are 17 residues in the CDR3.

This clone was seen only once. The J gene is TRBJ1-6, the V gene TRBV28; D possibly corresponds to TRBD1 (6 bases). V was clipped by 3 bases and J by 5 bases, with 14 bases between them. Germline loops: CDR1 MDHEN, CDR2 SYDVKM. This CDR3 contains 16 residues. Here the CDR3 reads CASSFRRGPNNSPLHF. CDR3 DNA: TGTGCCAGCAGTTTCCGCCGGGGGCCCAATAATTCACCCCTCCACTTT.

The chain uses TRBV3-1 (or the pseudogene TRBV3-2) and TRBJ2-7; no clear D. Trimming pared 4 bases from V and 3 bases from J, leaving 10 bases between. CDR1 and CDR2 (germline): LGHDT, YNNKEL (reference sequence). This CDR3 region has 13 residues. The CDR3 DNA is TGTGCCAGCAGCCCGCCCGGGTTCTACGAGCAGTACTTC. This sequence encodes CASSPPGFYEQYF.

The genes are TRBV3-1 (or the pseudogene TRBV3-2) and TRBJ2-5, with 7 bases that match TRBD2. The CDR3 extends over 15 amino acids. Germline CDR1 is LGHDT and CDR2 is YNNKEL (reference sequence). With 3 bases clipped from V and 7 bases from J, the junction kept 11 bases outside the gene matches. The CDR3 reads CASSQGGGGHGTQYF. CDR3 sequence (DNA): TGTGCCAGCAGCCAGGGCGGGGGTGGCCATGGGACCCAGTACTTC.